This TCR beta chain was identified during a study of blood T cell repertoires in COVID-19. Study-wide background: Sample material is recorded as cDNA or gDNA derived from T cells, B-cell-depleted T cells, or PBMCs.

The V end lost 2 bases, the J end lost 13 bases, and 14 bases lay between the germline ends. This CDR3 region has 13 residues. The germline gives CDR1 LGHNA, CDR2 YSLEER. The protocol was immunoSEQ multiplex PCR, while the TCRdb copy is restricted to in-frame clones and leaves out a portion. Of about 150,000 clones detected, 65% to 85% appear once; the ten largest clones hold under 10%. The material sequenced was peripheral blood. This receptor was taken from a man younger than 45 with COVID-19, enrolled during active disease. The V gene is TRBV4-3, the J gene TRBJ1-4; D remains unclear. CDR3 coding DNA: TGCGCCAGCAGCCAACGGGGAAACAGTGGACTGTTTTTT. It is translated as CASSQRGNSGLFF.